This TCR beta chain is from a study of T cells expressing NK-cell markers. Study-level points and caveats: In a few donors, these clonotypes also led the CD3+CD56-NKG2C+ fraction. The study did not resolve the HCMV specificity of expanded NKG2C+ T cell clones. CD8+ T cells in six donors included dominant NKG2C+ clonotypes at 1.0-7.0%.

From its re-call of the 5' RACE reads, TCRdb lists each CDR3 protein once, without DNA. Its table lists about 450,000 distinct CDR3 sequences. Per the germline V gene, CDR1 is SGHDN and CDR2 is FVKESK. CDR3 length: 19 residues. Remarks on this clonotype: What it binds is not known.

The rearrangement uses TRBV14 and TRBJ2-1. The sequencing sample was made of blood T cells: a sorted CD56 or NKG2C T cell subset, CD4+ or CD8+ T cells, or bulk PBMC T cells (not recorded which). The TCR was taken from a woman between 18 and 69 years old in good health. This CDR3 reads CASSQTPSVWGVSYNEQFF.